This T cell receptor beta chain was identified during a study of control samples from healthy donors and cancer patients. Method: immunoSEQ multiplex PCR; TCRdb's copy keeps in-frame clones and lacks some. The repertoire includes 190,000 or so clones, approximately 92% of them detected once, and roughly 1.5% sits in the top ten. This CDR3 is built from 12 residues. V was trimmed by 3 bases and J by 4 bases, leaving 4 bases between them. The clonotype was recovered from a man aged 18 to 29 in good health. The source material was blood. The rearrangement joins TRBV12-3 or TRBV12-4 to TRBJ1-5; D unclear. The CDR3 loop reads CASSFYNQPQHF. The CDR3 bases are TGTGCCAGCAGTTTCTATAATCAGCCCCAGCATTTT.